This T cell receptor beta chain was sequenced during a study of CD8+ T cells in alopecia areata. The wider study: Treated patients were given oral tofacitinib, which was dosed at 5 to 10 mg twice daily. It was 6 to 18 months of tofacitinib, and then there were 6 months off drug.

Treatment defined: oral pan-JAK inhibitor, 5-10 mg twice daily. Peripheral blood, together with lesional scalp punch biopsies, was collected from alopecia areata patients. CDR3 size: 16 residues. V was cut by 0 bases and J by 0 bases, with 11 bases left in between. Per germline, CDR1 MNHEY and CDR2 SVGAGI. In each case, RNA was isolated and then reverse transcribed into cDNA as the sequencing template. Libraries were prepared by immunoSEQ multiplex PCR; TCRdb keeps only in-frame clonotypes and omits some of them. The table records 5,000 or so clones, around 69% of them present only once. This receptor was identified in a human donor with alopecia areata. The sequencing here drew on skin, taken at week 24, from a patient treated with tofacitinib. V is TRBV6-5 and J is TRBJ1-1; possibly TRBD1 for D (6 bases). The chain's CDR3 is CASSYSSRGMNTEAFF. The CDR3 bases are TGTGCCAGCAGTTACTCGAGTAGGGGGATGAACACTGAAGCTTTCTTT.